This T cell receptor beta chain comes out of a study of CD8 T cells in Susac syndrome. An input of 0.5 to 1 ug of RNA was subjected to reverse transcription using random hexamers. Via MiXCR, TCRdb re-called the immunoSEQ multiplex PCR reads, giving one row per CDR3 protein. This repertoire shows about 300,000 distinct CDR3 sequences, 80% to 90% found once; its top ten account for over 0.095%. The CDR3 covers 15 residues. V gave up 2 bases and J gave up 0 bases, with 9 bases separating them. CDR1 is MDHEN and CDR2 is SYDVKM in the germline V gene. Sequencing input: CD8+ T cells from PBMCs. The chain carries TRBV28 and TRBJ2-3; no firm D call. The TCR was taken from a human donor with multiple sclerosis. The CDR3 spells CASSLIGISTDTQYF. CDR3 in DNA: TGTGCCAGCAGTTTAATAGGTATTAGCACAGATACGCAGTATTTT.